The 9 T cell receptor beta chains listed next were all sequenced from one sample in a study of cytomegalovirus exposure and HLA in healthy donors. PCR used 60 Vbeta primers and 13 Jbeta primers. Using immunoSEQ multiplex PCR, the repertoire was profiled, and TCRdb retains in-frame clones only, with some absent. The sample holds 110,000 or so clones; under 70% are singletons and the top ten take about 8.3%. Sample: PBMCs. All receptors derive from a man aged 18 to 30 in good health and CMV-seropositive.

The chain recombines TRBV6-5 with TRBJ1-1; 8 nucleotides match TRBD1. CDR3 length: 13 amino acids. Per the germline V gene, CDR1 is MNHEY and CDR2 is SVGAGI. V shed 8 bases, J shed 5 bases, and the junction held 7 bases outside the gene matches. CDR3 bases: TGTGCCAGCCGGACAGGGATCTTGACTGAAGCTTTCTTT. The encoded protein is CASRTGILTEAFF.

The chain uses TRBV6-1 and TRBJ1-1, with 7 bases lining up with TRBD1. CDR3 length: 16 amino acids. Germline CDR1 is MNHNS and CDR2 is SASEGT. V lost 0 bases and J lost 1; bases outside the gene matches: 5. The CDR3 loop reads CASSEATTGANTEAFF. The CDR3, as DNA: TGTGCCAGCAGTGAAGCTACAACAGGGGCGAACACTGAAGCTTTCTTT.

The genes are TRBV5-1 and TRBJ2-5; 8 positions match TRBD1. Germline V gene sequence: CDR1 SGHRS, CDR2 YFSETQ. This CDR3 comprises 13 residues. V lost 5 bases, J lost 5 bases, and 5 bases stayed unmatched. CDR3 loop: CASRRTGMETQYF. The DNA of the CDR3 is TGCGCCAGCAGGCGGACAGGGATGGAGACCCAGTACTTC.

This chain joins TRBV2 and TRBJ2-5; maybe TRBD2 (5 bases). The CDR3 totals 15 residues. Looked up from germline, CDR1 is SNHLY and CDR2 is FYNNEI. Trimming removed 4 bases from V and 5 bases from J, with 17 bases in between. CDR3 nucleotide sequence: TGTGCCAGCAGTGGGGCCGGACTCCCGAAGGAGACCCAGTACTTC. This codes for CASSGAGLPKETQYF.

The DNA of the CDR3 is TGTGCCAGCAGTCAGACGGGGATCCAAGCTTTCTTT. It translates to CASSQTGIQAFF. The chain links TRBV11-3 to TRBJ1-1; D call uncertain. Germline CDR1 reads SGHNT; CDR2 reads YENEEA. Deletions cut 6 bases from V and 9 bases from J, with 14 bases between. This CDR3 spans 12 amino acids.

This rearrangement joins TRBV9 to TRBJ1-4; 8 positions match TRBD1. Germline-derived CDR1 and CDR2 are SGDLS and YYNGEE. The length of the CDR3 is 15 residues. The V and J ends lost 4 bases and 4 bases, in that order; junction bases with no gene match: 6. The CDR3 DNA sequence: TGTGCCAGCAGCCCCCGGACAGGGCATAATGAAAAACTGTTTTTT. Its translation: CASSPRTGHNEKLFF.

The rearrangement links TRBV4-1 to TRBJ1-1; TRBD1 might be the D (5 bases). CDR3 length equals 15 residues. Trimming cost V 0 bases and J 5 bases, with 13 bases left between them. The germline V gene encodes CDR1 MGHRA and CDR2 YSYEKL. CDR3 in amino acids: CASSQEGGGGTEAFF. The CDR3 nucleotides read TGCGCCAGCAGCCAAGAGGGCGGGGGGGGGACTGAAGCTTTCTTT.

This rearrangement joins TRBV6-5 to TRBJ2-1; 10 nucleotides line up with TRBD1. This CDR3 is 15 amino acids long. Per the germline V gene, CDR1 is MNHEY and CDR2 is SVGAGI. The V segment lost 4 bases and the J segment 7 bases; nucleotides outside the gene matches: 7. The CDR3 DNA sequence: TGTGCCAGCAGTTTCCGACAGGGGGCGCGAAATGAGCAGTTCTTC. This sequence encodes CASSFRQGARNEQFF.

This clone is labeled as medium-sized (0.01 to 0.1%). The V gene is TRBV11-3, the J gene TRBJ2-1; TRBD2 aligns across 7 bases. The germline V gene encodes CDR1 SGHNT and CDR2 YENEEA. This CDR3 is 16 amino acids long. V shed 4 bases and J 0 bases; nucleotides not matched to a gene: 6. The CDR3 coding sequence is TGTGCCAGCAGCTGGGGGGGTAGGGGCTCCTACAATGAGCAGTTCTTC. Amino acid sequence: CASSWGGRGSYNEQFF.